This T cell receptor beta chain stems from a study of CD8+ T cells in alopecia areata. About the research overall: At a dose of 5 to 10 mg twice daily, oral tofacitinib was given to treated patients. Study-wide results and caveats: Many expanded lesional clones persisted in scalp and blood during tofacitinib.

V was pared by 0 bases and J by 4 bases, with 4 bases between. The CDR3 totals 13 residues. Germline V CDR1 and CDR2: MNHEY, SMNVEV (reference sequence). RNA extraction was followed by reverse transcription into cDNA, which acted as the sequencing template. Generated by immunoSEQ multiplex PCR, the TCRdb table keeps only in-frame clones and is missing some. The table shows approximately 140,000 clones, with more than 85% occurring only once. This clone was picked up a small number of times. Its antigen is currently unknown. Other DNA sequences from this sample encode an identical CDR3 as well. The treatment was: oral pan-JAK inhibitor, 5-10 mg twice daily.

J is TRBJ2-1 and V is TRBV27; D remains ambiguous. The material was CD8+ T cells sorted from blood, obtained at week 4, from a patient treated with tofacitinib. The sequence derives from a human donor with alopecia areata. The chain's CDR3 is CASSLSRYNEQFF. Written as DNA, the CDR3 is TGTGCCAGCAGTTTATCTAGATACAATGAGCAGTTCTTC.